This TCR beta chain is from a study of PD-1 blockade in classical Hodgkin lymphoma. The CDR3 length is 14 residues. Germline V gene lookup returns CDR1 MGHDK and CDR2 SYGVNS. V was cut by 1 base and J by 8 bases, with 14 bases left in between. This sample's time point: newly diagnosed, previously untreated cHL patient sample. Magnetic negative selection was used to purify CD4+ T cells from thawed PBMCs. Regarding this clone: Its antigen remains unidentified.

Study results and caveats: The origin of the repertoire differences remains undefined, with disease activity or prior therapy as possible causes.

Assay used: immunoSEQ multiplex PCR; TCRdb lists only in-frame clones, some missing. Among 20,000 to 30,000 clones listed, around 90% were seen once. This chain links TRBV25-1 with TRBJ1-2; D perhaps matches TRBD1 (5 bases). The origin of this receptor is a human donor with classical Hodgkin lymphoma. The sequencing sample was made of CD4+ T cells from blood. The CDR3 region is CASSEWNRSEGYTF. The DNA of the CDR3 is TGTGCCAGCAGTGAATGGAACAGGTCGGAGGGCTACACCTTC.